This T cell receptor (beta chain) was documented in a study of CD8 T cells in ankylosing spondylitis. Study-wide results and caveats: Significantly higher representation of disease-linked clones was reported for matched ankylosing spondylitis synovial fluid. A TCR beta motif of eight highly homologous variants appeared characteristic of ankylosing spondylitis blood.

CDR3 length: 17 residues. V shed 3 bases and J 7 bases; nucleotides not matched to a gene: 10. CDR1 is DFQATT, CDR2 SNEGSKA, per germline (reference sequence). This clonotype was recorded a few times. Its target is unknown. Making use of molecular barcodes, quantitative 5'-RACE generated TCR beta libraries. MiXCR was run by TCRdb on the 5' RACE reads, yielding one entry per CDR3 protein. The sample holds some 800,000 distinct CDR3 sequences, 12% seen once. The sequence came from a male donor with ankylosing spondylitis. Sequencing input: blood, either unsorted or a sorted T cell fraction (not recorded which). This chain joins TRBV20-1 and TRBJ2-2, with 14 bases lining up with TRBD2. CDR3 coding DNA: TGCAGTGCTAGGGGGACTAGCGGGAGTCATCGGTACGGGGAGCTGTTTTTT. As protein: CSARGTSGSHRYGELFF.